The sequence of this T cell receptor delta chain was determined in a study of DNA immune sequencing with unique molecular identifiers. Across the whole study: Buffy-coat γδ T cells, enriched immunomagnetically, supplied the sequenced genomic DNA. Enriched γδ T-cell DNA input was around 100 ng; non-enriched PBMC DNA input was roughly 1 ug.

This clone was observed many times. Its antigen is not known. With 0 bases removed from V and 0 bases from J, the gap between germline ends came to 34 bases. This CDR3 has 23 amino acids. Germline loops: CDR1 GEAIGNYY, CDR2 EKD. Genomic DNA underwent 32-plex PCR targeting all 8 TRDV and 4 TRDJ genes. Adapter PCR followed 3 to 4 barcoding PCR cycles that attached a 12-nucleotide UMI. TCRdb re-called the multiplex PCR reads using CATT. The data contain a few thousand delta-chain clones, 9.5% to 13% of them singletons. Study-wide results and caveats: TRDV2 paired with TRDJ1 was the most common TRD rearrangement among healthy donor clonotypes. In several healthy donors, top 5 TRD clonotypes exceeded half of productive molecules.

The receptor comes from a human donor in good health. The chain has TRDV2 and TRDJ1, with a weak D call TRDD3 (5 bases). The sequenced sample consisted of gamma-delta T cells enriched from blood buffy coat, or unenriched PBMCs (not recorded which). CDR3 DNA: TGTGCCTGTGACACCGTGGGGCCGTTAAAGAACGCCCAGGGTGAGATGTACACCGATAAACTCATCTTT. It translates to CACDTVGPLKNAQGEMYTDKLIF.